Listed here are 3 T cell receptor beta chains from one sample, sequenced in a study of tumor and adjacent non-tumor tissue in lung cancer. A modified ARM-PCR protocol with three rounds of nested PCR amplified TCRbeta. TCRdb re-analysed the multiplex PCR reads in MiXCR, keeping a single row per CDR3 protein. The table records 94,000 or so distinct CDR3 sequences, around 82% of them present only once. RNA was extracted from bulk tissue without any cell sorting. Distant lung tissue was collected more than 3 cm away from the tumor edge. The sample consisted of distant non-tumor lung tissue. The source is a woman aged 45 to 65 with non-small cell lung cancer.

In its sample, this clonotype was seen many times. The V gene is TRBV20-1, the J gene TRBJ2-7; D is possibly TRBD2 (6 bases). The V and J ends lost 6 bases and 7 bases respectively, with 22 bases between them. Germline V gene lookup returns CDR1 DFQATT and CDR2 SNEGSKA (reference sequence). This CDR3 contains 14 residues. This CDR3 is CSATPPGLDSEQYF. The CDR3 DNA reads as TGCAGTGCGACACCCCCGGGACTCGATAGTGAGCAGTACTTC.

Notes on this clonotype: A much larger clone lies a single base off, so this may be a read error. The chain combines TRBV20-1 with TRBJ2-7, with D perhaps matching TRBD1 or TRBD2 (5 bases each). The germline V gene has CDR1 DFQATT and CDR2 SNEGSKA (reference sequence). The CDR3 covers 13 residues. Trimming removed 7 bases from V and 2 bases from J, with 15 bases in between. The CDR3, as DNA: TGCAGTGTTTCGGGGCCCCACACCTACGAGCAGTACTTC. Encoded protein: CSVSGPHTYEQYF.

This clonotype has just a few counts. This may be a read error, as it is one base from a much larger clone. This rearrangement joins TRBV28 to TRBJ1-2; 7 bases agree with TRBD1. Germline V CDR1 and CDR2: MDHEN, SYDVKM. There are 14 residues in the CDR3. CDR3 in amino acids: CANSSQGEGDGYTF. The CDR3 DNA reads as TGTGCCAACAGTTCCCAGGGGGAAGGGGATGGCTACACCTTC.